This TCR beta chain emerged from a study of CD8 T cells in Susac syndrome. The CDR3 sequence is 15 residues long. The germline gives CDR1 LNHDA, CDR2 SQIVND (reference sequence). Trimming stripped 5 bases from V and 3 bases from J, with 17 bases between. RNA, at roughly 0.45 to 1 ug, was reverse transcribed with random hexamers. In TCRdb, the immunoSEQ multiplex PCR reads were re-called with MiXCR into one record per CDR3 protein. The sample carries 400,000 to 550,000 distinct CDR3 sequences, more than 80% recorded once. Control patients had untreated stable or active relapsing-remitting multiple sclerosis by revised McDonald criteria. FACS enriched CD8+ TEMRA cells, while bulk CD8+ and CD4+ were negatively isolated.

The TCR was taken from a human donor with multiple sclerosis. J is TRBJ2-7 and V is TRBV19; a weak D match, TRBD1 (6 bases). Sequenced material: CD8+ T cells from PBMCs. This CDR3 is CASSAGTWGNYEQYF. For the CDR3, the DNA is TGTGCCAGTAGTGCCGGGACATGGGGTAACTACGAGCAGTACTTC. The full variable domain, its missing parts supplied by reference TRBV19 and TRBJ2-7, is DGGITQSPKYLFRKEGQNVTLSCEQNLNHDAMYWYRQDPGQGLRLIYYSQIVNDFQKGDIAEGYSVSREKKESFPLTVTSAQKNPTAFYLCASSAGTWGNYEQYFGPGTRLTVT.